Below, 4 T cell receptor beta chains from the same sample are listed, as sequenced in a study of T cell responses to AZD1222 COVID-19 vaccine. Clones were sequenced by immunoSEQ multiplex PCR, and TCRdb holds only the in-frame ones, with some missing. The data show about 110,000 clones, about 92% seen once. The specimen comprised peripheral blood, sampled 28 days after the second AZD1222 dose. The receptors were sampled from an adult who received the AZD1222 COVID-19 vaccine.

This CDR3 reads CASSPPGQGNYGYTF. CDR3 nucleotides: TGCGCCAGCAGCCCACCGGGACAGGGTAACTATGGCTACACCTTC. This chain uses TRBV5-1 with TRBJ1-2; TRBD1 agrees at 9 bases. The CDR3 is made up of 15 amino acids. The germline CDR1 and CDR2 sequences are SGHRS and YFSETQ. With V trimmed by 4 bases and J by 1 base, 5 bases remained unmatched.

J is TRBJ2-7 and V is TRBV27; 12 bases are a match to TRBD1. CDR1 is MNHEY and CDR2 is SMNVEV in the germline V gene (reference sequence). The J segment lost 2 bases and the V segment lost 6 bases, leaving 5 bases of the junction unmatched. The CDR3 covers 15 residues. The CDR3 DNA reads TGTGCCAGCAGGCAGGGACAGGGGGCTGCCTACGAGCAGTACTTC. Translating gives CASRQGQGAAYEQYF.

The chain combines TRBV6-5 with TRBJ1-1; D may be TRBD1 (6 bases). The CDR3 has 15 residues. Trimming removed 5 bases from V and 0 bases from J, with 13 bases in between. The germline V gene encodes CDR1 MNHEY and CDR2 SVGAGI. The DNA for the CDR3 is TGTGCCAGCAGTAGAGAAACAGGGATGAACACTGAAGCTTTCTTT. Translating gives CASSRETGMNTEAFF.

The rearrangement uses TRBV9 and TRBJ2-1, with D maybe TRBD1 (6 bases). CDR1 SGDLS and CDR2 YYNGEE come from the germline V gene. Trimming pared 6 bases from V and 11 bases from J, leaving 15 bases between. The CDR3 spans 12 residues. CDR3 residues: CASNDFGGQQFF. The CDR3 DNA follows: TGTGCCAGCAATGACTTTGGGGGCCAGCAGTTCTTC.